These 32 T cell receptor beta chains were sequenced from one sample in a study of vaccination effects on CD4 cells after COVID-19. Sequencing used immunoSEQ multiplex PCR; TCRdb keeps in-frame clones, though not all of them. Among tens of thousands of clones listed, roughly 79% were seen once. What these receptors recognize is not known. Cultured cells yielded isolated CD4+ T cells after 10 to 11 days. The sample in question was CD4+ T cells from PBMCs cultured without peptide, obtained before COVID-19 vaccination. The receptors come from a human donor who received a COVID-19 vaccine.

This chain connects TRBV10-3 to TRBJ2-3; TRBD2 matches 14 bases. This CDR3 is built from 17 residues. Germline trimming cut 6 bases from V and 1 base from J; bases unmatched to any gene: 6. CDR1 and CDR2 (germline): ENHRY, SYGVKD. The DNA of the CDR3 is TGTGCCATCAGCCCCGGACTAGCGGGGGGTGGCACAGATACGCAGTATTTT. It is translated as CAISPGLAGGGTDTQYF.

The chain carries TRBV27 and TRBJ2-5, with D unclear. CDR1 MNHEY and CDR2 SMNVEV come from the germline V gene (reference sequence). The germline V and J ends were trimmed by 2 bases and 4 bases, with 2 bases remaining between them. This CDR3 spans 11 amino acids. CDR3 sequence: CASSLGETQYF. The CDR3 DNA follows: TGTGCCAGCAGTTTAGGAGAGACCCAGTACTTC.

The chain employs TRBV12-5 and TRBJ1-6; weak D call: TRBD1 (6 bases). CDR3 size: 16 residues. V lost 6 bases, J lost 7 bases, and 19 bases lay in between. Germline CDR1 is LGHNT and CDR2 is FRNRAP. The CDR3 reads CASGPGRGQGNSPLHF. CDR3 in DNA: TGTGCTAGTGGCCCCGGCAGAGGGCAGGGGAATTCACCCCTCCACTTT.

This chain connects TRBV5-4 to TRBJ1-2; 7 nucleotides align to TRBD1. The CDR3 has 13 residues. Germline V gene sequence: CDR1 SGHNT, CDR2 YYREEE (reference sequence). The trim removed 5 bases at V and 8 bases at J, leaving 9 bases unmatched. CDR3 bases: TGTGCCAGCAGTTACGGACAGGCGGTAGGCTACACCTTC. This sequence encodes CASSYGQAVGYTF.

This chain links TRBV13 with TRBJ1-2; D call uncertain. The V end lost 4 bases, the J end lost 8 bases, and 11 bases lay between the germline ends. Germline values: CDR1 PRHDT, CDR2 FYEKMQ (reference sequence). The CDR3 runs to 12 residues. The CDR3 nucleotides read TGTGCCAGCAGCTCCTCGGGCGGGGGCTACACCTTC. Translating it yields CASSSSGGGYTF.

The chain joins TRBV4-1 to TRBJ2-1; 9 nucleotides match TRBD1. From germline, CDR1 is MGHRA and CDR2 YSYEKL. The CDR3 runs to 18 residues. J gave up 6 bases and V 1 base, and 13 bases lay outside the gene matches. The CDR3 loop is CASSQVGTGTSKSNEQFF. CDR3 in DNA: TGCGCCAGCAGCCAAGTGGGGACAGGGACAAGTAAGAGCAATGAGCAGTTCTTC.

This clone has only one observation. V is TRBV25-1 and J is TRBJ2-7; D ambiguous. There are 13 residues in the CDR3. Germline V lookup: CDR1 MGHDK, CDR2 SYGVNS. The V gene lost 6 bases and the J gene lost 8 bases, with 17 bases spanning the gap. CDR3 DNA sequence: TGTGCCAGCAGCGAACCGGCCACACTACAGCAGTACTTC. It is translated as CASSEPATLQQYF.

V gene TRBV25-1 combines with J gene TRBJ1-6; D is ambiguous. The CDR3 extends over 13 amino acids. The germline gives CDR1 MGHDK, CDR2 SYGVNS. V dropped 7 bases and J dropped 7 bases, with 11 bases sitting between them. The CDR3: CASMPPGNSPLHF. The CDR3 nucleotides are TGTGCCAGCATGCCACCCGGGAATTCACCCCTCCACTTT.

This chain connects TRBV29-1 to TRBJ1-1, with no clear D. V was clipped by 5 bases and J by 5 bases, with 9 bases between them. The CDR3 covers 11 residues. CDR1 is SQVTM and CDR2 is ANQGSEA in the germline V gene. CDR3 nucleotides: TGCAGCGTTAGGCGACGGACTGAAGCTTTCTTT. Residues: CSVRRRTEAFF.

The V gene is TRBV9, the J gene TRBJ1-2; the D gene is possibly TRBD1 (5 bases). Germline CDR1 SGDLS, CDR2 YYNGEE. There are 12 residues in the CDR3. V was clipped by 4 bases and J by 5 bases, with 9 bases between them. CDR3 coding DNA: TGTGCCAGCAGCCCCGACAGATATGGCTACACCTTC. This sequence encodes CASSPDRYGYTF.

The chain carries TRBV19 and TRBJ1-5, with TRBD1 matching over 9 bases. The germline CDR1 and CDR2 sequences are LNHDA and SQIVND (reference sequence). The CDR3 has 17 residues. V shed 11 bases, J shed 1 base, and the junction held 15 bases outside the gene matches. CDR3 DNA: TGTGCCTGTTCAAGAAGACAGGGGGTAACGAGCAATCAGCCCCAGCATTTT. Translated: CACSRRQGVTSNQPQHF.

This chain uses TRBV6-6 with TRBJ1-1, with D unclear. The CDR3 spans 14 residues. The germline V and J ends were trimmed by 5 bases and 2 bases, with 12 bases remaining between them. CDR1 is MNHNY, CDR2 SVGAGI, per germline (reference sequence). The CDR3 coding sequence is TGTGCCAGCAGTGGGCCTGTGAGAAACACTGAAGCTTTCTTT. Its protein is CASSGPVRNTEAFF.

The chain combines TRBV5-1 with TRBJ2-4; D gene ambiguous. This CDR3 is 14 amino acids long. Germline CDR1 SGHRS, CDR2 YFSETQ. V lost 0 bases and J lost 0, with 4 bases in between. The CDR3 coding sequence is TGCGCCAGCAGCTTGGAGCTAGCCAAAAACATTCAGTACTTC. The encoded protein is CASSLELAKNIQYF.

The chain carries TRBV29-1 and TRBJ2-3; no reliable D call. Germline V gene lookup returns CDR1 SQVTM and CDR2 ANQGSEA. The CDR3 has 12 amino acids. Trimming left V 6 bases short and J 2 bases short, with 9 bases between. CDR3: CSVPLFTDTQYF. In nucleotides, the CDR3 is TGCAGCGTCCCCCTATTCACAGATACGCAGTATTTT.

In DNA, the CDR3 is TGTGCCAGTAGTATAGATCCTCGGACAGTATCTGGAAACACCATATATTTT. It translates to CASSIDPRTVSGNTIYF. This sequence joins TRBV19 and TRBJ1-3; weak D call: TRBD1 (6 bases). The CDR3 extends over 17 amino acids. Trimming left V 0 bases short and J 1 base short, with 13 bases between. Looked up from germline, CDR1 is LNHDA and CDR2 is SQIVND (reference sequence).

The chain links TRBV5-4 to TRBJ1-3; no clear D. The V gene lost 6 bases and the J gene lost 0 bases, with 7 bases spanning the gap. Germline V gene sequence: CDR1 SGHNT, CDR2 YYREEE (reference sequence). The CDR3 has 13 amino acids. The CDR3 protein is CASKAGSGNTIYF. CDR3 DNA: TGTGCCAGCAAGGCGGGCTCTGGAAACACCATATATTTT.

This chain joins TRBV10-3 and TRBJ2-3, with TRBD1 as a possible D gene (5 bases). V lost 9 bases and J lost 0, with 10 bases in between. Per the germline V gene, CDR1 is ENHRY and CDR2 is SYGVKD. The CDR3 length is 13 residues. The CDR3: CAIRQPSTDTQYF. The CDR3 DNA follows: TGTGCCATTCGACAGCCTAGCACAGATACGCAGTATTTT.

CDR3 nucleotide sequence: TGTGCCAGCAGCATGGTCTGGGACTACCCCTACAATGAGCAGTTCTTC. This sequence encodes CASSMVWDYPYNEQFF. The chain carries TRBV3-1 (or the pseudogene TRBV3-2) and TRBJ2-1; 7 nucleotides agree with TRBD2. The germline CDR1 and CDR2 sequences are LGHDT and YNNKEL (reference sequence). The CDR3 contains 16 residues. Trimming took 5 bases from V and 2 from J; bases not matched to a gene: 9.

The chain joins TRBV4-2 to TRBJ2-5, with TRBD1 matching over 7 bases. V dropped 3 bases and J dropped 2; count of bases not matched to a gene: 6. This CDR3 has 15 residues. Germline CDR1 is LGHNA and CDR2 is YNFKEQ. The CDR3 DNA sequence: TGTGCCAGCAGCCAGGTCGACAGGGCACAAGAGACCCAGTACTTC. Amino acids: CASSQVDRAQETQYF.

The chain has TRBV5-6 and TRBJ2-5; no clear D. The CDR3 totals 17 residues. Trimming cost V 0 bases and J 2 bases, with 17 bases left between them. Germline CDR1 is SGHDT and CDR2 is YYEEEE. CDR3 nucleotides: TGTGCCAGCAGCTTGGCCGCCGGGTACACGAGTCAAGAGACCCAGTACTTC. This gives the protein CASSLAAGYTSQETQYF.

V is TRBV6-5 and J is TRBJ2-1; D remains unclear. Germline assignment: CDR1 MNHEY and CDR2 SVGAGI. Trimming left V 2 bases short and J 10 bases short, with 12 bases between. There are 13 residues in the CDR3. The CDR3 protein is CASSYRVQSEQFF. The DNA for the CDR3 is TGTGCCAGCAGTTACAGGGTCCAAAGCGAGCAGTTCTTC.

The chain employs TRBV2 and TRBJ2-7; 8 nucleotides align to TRBD2. V shed 6 bases and J 4 bases; nucleotides not matched to a gene: 11. This CDR3 region has 15 residues. Germline loops: CDR1 SNHLY, CDR2 FYNNEI. CDR3 sequence reads: CASREPGLGSYEQYF. CDR3 in DNA: TGTGCCAGCAGGGAACCGGGACTAGGCTCTTACGAGCAGTACTTC.

This rearrangement joins TRBV18 to TRBJ1-5; D uncertain. Per the germline V gene, CDR1 is KGHSH and CDR2 is LQKENI. Trimming removed 3 bases from V and 0 bases from J, with 12 bases in between. CDR3 length: 16 amino acids. This CDR3 reads CASSPRIDASNQPQHF. The CDR3 DNA follows: TGTGCCAGCTCACCTCGGATTGATGCTAGCAATCAGCCCCAGCATTTT.

The chain carries TRBV7-9 and TRBJ2-3; 7 bases map to TRBD2. Germline V lookup: CDR1 SEHNR, CDR2 FQNEAQ (reference sequence). The V gene end was trimmed by 3 bases and the J gene end by 2 bases; junction bases not matched to a gene: 5. This CDR3 region has 15 residues. The CDR3, as DNA: TGTGCCAGCAGCTTTGGACTAGTCCCCACAGATACGCAGTATTTT. This codes for CASSFGLVPTDTQYF.

This chain connects TRBV12-5 to TRBJ2-7, with D maybe TRBD2 (6 bases). V lost 3 bases and J 6 bases, leaving 9 bases between the germline ends. The CDR3 is 12 residues long. Germline assignment: CDR1 LGHNT and CDR2 FRNRAP. The CDR3 DNA follows: TGTGCTAGTGGTTTTTGGAGGGCCGAGCAGTACTTC. Translation: CASGFWRAEQYF.

The chain employs TRBV2 and TRBJ2-7; the D gene is possibly TRBD1 (6 bases). The CDR3 has 15 amino acids. V lost 11 bases to trimming and J lost 5 bases, with 25 bases between them. The V gene's germline CDR1 is SNHLY and CDR2 FYNNEI. The CDR3 here is CAGAKQGSTLNEQYF. The DNA of the CDR3 is TGTGCCGGGGCGAAGCAGGGGAGCACGTTGAACGAGCAGTACTTC.

This chain connects TRBV5-5 to TRBJ1-2; 7 bases fit TRBD1. The V segment lost 7 bases and the J segment 7 bases; nucleotides outside the gene matches: 13. The V gene's germline CDR1 is SGHKS and CDR2 YYEKEE (reference sequence). This CDR3 is built from 14 residues. CDR3 residues: CASYNQGQEGGYTF. The CDR3 bases are TGTGCCAGCTACAATCAAGGACAGGAGGGTGGCTACACCTTC.

The V gene is TRBV14, the J gene TRBJ2-1; weak D call: TRBD2 (5 bases). V was trimmed by 6 bases and J by 7 bases, leaving 10 bases between them. Per germline, CDR1 SGHDN and CDR2 FVKESK. There are 12 residues in the CDR3. The CDR3 sequence: CASRGGENEQFF. CDR3 nucleotide sequence: TGTGCCAGCAGGGGTGGGGAGAATGAGCAGTTCTTC. The whole variable domain, filled in from reference TRBV14 and TRBJ2-1, reads EAGVTQFPSHSVIEKGQTVTLRCDPISGHDNLYWYRRVMGKEIKFLLHFVKESKQDESGMPNNRFLAERTGGTYSTLKVQPAELEDSGVYFCASRGGENEQFFGPGTRLTVL.

V usage is TRBV30 and J usage is TRBJ2-5, with D perhaps TRBD1 or TRBD2 (6 bases each). This CDR3 spans 12 amino acids. Trimming cost V 5 bases and J 5 bases, with 12 bases left between them. Germline V gene lookup returns CDR1 GTSNPN and CDR2 SVGIG (reference sequence). The CDR3 loop is CAWLRGRETQYF. DNA of the CDR3: TGTGCCTGGCTCCGGGGGCGGGAGACCCAGTACTTC.

V is TRBV18 and J is TRBJ2-1; 13 bases line up with TRBD2. The junction had 6 bases not matched to a gene; V was cut back by 6 bases and J by 7 bases. The CDR3 has 15 amino acids. Germline values: CDR1 KGHSH, CDR2 LQKENI. The DNA for the CDR3 is TGTGCCAGCTCCGTACTAGCGGGAGGGCCAAATGAGCAGTTCTTC. It yields the protein CASSVLAGGPNEQFF.

This chain connects TRBV30 to TRBJ1-6; D perhaps matches TRBD1 (6 bases). With 0 bases removed from V and 4 bases from J, the gap between germline ends came to 16 bases. This CDR3 spans 17 amino acids. Germline V gene data show CDR1 as GTSNPN and CDR2 as SVGIG (reference sequence). CDR3 nucleotides: TGTGCCTGGAGTGTAATCGGGGGCAGGGGTTATAATTCACCCCTCCACTTT. Its protein is CAWSVIGGRGYNSPLHF. The whole variable domain, filled in from reference TRBV30 and TRBJ1-6, reads SQTIHQWPATLVQPVGSPLSLECTVEGTSNPNLYWYRQAAGRGLQLLFYSVGIGQISSEVPQNLSASRPQDRQFILSSKKLLLSDSGFYLCAWSVIGGRGYNSPLHFGNGTRLTVT.

In this sample, this clone turned up a few times. This chain joins TRBV30 and TRBJ2-6, with D maybe TRBD1 (6 bases). The CDR3 runs 17 residues. Trimming removed 1 base at V and 0 bases at J, with 13 bases between. Germline CDR1 is GTSNPN and CDR2 is SVGIG (reference sequence). CDR3 DNA: TGTGCCTGGAGTGGTACAGGGCTGAGCTCTGGGGCCAACGTCCTGACTTTC. Translating gives CAWSGTGLSSGANVLTF.